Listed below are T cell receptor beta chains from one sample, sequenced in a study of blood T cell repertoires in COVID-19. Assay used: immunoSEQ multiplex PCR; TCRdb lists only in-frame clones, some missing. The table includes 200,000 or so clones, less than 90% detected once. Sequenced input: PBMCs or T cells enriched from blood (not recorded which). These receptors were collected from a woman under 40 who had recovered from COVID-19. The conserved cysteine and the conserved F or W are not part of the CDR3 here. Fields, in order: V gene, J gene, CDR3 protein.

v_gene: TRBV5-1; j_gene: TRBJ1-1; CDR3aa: ASSLQGFGTEAF
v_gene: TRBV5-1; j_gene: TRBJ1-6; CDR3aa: ASSPRGSPLH
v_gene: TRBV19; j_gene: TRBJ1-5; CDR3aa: ASTYRGNQPQH
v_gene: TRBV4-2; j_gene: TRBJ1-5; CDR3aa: ASSQGTGDQPQH
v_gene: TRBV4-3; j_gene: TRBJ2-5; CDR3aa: ASSQGGLAGAQETQY
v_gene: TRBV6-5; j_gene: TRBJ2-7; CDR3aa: ASSYRLADTYEQY
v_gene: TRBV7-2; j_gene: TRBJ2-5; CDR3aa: ASSLGRAQETQY
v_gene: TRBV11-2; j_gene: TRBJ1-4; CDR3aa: ASSLVAGVGDKNEKLF
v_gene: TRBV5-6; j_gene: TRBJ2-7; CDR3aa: ASSPISRGSSYEQY
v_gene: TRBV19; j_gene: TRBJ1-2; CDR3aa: ATRQGSVHGYT
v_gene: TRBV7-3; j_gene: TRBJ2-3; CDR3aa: ASSALGTRDTQY
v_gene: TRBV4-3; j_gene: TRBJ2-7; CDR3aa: ASSQEVSGDPGSYEQY
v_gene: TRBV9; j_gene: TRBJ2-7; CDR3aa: ASSVRTGPYEQY
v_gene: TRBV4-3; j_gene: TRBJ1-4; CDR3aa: ASSHSGAIDEKLF
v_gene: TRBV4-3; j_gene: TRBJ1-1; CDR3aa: ASSPVAGRAEAF
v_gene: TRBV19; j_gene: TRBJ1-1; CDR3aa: ASIAMNTEAF
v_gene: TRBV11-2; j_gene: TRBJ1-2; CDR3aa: ASSSSTGIGGYT
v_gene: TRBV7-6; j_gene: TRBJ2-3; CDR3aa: ASSLGLLGADTQY
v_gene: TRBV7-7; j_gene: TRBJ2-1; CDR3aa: ASSLSSGGLYNEQF
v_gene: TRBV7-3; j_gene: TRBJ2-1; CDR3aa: ASSLLGGPYNEQF
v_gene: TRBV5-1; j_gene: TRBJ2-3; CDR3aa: ASSLGSGGITDTQY
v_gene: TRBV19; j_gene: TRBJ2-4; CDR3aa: ASSTPDNAKNIQY
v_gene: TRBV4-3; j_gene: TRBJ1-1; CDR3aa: ASSQGQEGVFYPNTEAF
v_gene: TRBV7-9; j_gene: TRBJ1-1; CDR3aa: ASSFVGQGSEAF
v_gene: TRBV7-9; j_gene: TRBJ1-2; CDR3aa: ASSLWTEAYGYT
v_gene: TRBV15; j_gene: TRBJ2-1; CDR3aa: ATSSGTELNNEQF
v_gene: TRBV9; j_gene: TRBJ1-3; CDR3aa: ASSVDPAATGNTIY
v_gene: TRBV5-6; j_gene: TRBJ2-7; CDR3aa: ASSVGAISYEQY
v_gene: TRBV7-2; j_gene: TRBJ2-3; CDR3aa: ASSLPGQVADTQY
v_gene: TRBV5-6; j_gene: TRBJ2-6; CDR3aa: ASSLTGTGANVLT
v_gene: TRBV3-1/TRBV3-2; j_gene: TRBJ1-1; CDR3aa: ASSQDDRLNTEAF
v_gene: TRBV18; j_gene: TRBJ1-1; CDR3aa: ASSERGNTEAF
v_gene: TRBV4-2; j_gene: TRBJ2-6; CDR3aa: ASSQDSSGANVLT
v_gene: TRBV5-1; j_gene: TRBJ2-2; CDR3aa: ASTLWDSRGELF
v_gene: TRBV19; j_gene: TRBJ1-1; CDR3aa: ASSIVTGTERNTEAF
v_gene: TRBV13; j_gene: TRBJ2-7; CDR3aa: ASSHSGGAYEQY
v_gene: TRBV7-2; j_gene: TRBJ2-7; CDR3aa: ASSYPRRTSGGDEQY
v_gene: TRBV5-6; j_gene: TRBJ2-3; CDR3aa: ASSLLSSGDTQY
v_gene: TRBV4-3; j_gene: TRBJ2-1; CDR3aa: AIPNRGRVEQF
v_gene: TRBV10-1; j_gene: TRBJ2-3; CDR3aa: ASGERGPNTDTQY
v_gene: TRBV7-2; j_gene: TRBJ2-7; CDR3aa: ASSPSAGGYEQY
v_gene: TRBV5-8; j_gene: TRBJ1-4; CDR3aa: ASSLGQGAANEKLF
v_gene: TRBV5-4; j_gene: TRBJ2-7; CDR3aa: ASSLKTGTYEQY
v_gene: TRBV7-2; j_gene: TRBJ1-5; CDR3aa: ASSPSRGSNQPQH
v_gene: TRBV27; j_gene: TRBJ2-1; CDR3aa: ASSLLGRGLSYNEQF
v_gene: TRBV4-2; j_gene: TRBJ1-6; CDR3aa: ASSHEGQGNNSPLH
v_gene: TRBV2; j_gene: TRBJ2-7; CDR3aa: ASSVVGQSYEQY
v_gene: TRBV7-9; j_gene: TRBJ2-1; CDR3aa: ASSFPHAAASSYNEQF
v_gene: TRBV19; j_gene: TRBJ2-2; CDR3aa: ASSRQGNTGELF
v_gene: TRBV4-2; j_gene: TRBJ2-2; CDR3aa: ASSQDDRSEGELF
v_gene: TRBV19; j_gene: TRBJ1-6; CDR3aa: ASRHLGTGVESPLH
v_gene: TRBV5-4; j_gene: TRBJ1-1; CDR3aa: ASSLVHSNTEAF